The sequence of this TCR beta chain was determined in a study of cytomegalovirus exposure and HLA in healthy donors. The study, taken as a whole, reports: In a later analysis, HLA-associated beta chains showed higher expansion and lower generation probabilities than comparable chains. A later analysis found common viral pathogens apparently linked to several of the most significant clusters. A few chains tied to CMV proved CMV antigen-specific in vitro. Presence/absence analyses took donor sequencing depth as roughly uniform.

The CDR3 contains 16 residues. Trimming shortened V by 3 bases and J by 2 bases, and 18 bases separated the two germline ends. Germline CDR1 SGHRS, CDR2 YFSETQ. Note on this clone: Its antigen is currently unknown.

The PCR had 60 Vbeta and 13 Jbeta primers. Method: immunoSEQ multiplex PCR; TCRdb's copy keeps in-frame clones and lacks some. The data contain about 81,000 clones, more than 80% of them seen just once; the ten biggest clones take up roughly 2.2%. The TCR sequence derives from a man younger than 35 in good health and CMV-seronegative. The sequenced sample consisted of PBMCs. The chain combines TRBV5-1 with TRBJ2-7; weak D call: TRBD2 (6 bases). In DNA form, the CDR3 reads TGCGCCAGCAGCTCGTTCGGGGAGGACCCGACCTACGAGCAGTACTTC. Translation gives CASSSFGEDPTYEQYF.